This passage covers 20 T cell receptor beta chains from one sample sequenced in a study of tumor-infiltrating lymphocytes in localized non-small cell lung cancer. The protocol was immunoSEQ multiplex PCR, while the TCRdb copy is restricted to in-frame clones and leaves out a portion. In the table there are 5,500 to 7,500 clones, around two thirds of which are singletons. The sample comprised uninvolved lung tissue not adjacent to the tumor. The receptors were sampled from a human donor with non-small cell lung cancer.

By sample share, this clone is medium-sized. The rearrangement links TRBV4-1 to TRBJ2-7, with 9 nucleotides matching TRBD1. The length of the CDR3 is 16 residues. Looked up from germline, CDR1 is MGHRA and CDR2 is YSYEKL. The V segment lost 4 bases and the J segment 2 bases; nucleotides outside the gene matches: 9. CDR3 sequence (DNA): TGCGCCAGCAGCCTCTCGGGGGACAGGGTGACCTACGAGCAGTACTTC. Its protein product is CASSLSGDRVTYEQYF.

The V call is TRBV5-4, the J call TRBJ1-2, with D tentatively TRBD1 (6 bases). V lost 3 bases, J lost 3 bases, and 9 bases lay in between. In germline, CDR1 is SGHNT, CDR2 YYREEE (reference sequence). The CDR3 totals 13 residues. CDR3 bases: TGTGCCAGCAGCTCTACAGGGTACTATGGCTACACCTTC. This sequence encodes CASSSTGYYGYTF.

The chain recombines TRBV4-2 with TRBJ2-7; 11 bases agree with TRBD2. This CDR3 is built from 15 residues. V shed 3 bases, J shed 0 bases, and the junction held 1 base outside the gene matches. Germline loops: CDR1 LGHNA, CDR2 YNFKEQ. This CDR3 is CASSHTSGSSYEQYF. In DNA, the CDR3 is TGTGCCAGCAGCCATACTAGCGGGAGCTCCTACGAGCAGTACTTC.

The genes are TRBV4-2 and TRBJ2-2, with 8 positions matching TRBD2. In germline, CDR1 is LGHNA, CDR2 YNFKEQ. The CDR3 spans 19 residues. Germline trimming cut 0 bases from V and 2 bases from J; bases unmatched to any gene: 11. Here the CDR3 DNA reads TGTGCCAGCAGCCAAGATGAGGCTAGCGGGCAATTAAACACCGGGGAGCTGTTTTTT. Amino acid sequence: CASSQDEASGQLNTGELFF.

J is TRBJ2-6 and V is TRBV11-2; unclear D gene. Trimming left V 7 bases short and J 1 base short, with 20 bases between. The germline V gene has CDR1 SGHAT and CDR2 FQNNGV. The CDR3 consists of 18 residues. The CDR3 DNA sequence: TGTGCCAGCAATAGCTTGATAGGTCTAACTTCTGGGGCCAACGTCCTGACTTTC. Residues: CASNSLIGLTSGANVLTF.

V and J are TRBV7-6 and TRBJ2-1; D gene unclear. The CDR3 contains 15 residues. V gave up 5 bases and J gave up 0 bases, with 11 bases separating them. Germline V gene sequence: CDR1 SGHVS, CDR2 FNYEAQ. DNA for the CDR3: TGTGCCAGCAGCCTAACCCTGGGCTCCTACAATGAGCAGTTCTTC. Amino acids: CASSLTLGSYNEQFF.

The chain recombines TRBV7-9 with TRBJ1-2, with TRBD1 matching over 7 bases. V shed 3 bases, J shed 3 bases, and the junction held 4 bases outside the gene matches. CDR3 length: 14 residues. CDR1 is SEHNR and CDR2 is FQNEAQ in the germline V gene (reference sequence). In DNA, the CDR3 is TGTGCCAGCAGCTTCGACAGGGACTACTATGGCTACACCTTC. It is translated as CASSFDRDYYGYTF.

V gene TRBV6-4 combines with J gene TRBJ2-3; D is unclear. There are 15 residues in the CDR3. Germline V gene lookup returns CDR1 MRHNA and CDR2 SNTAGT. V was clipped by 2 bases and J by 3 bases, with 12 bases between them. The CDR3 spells CASSDRVDGTDTQYF. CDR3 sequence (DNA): TGTGCCAGCAGTGACAGAGTCGATGGGACAGATACGCAGTATTTT.

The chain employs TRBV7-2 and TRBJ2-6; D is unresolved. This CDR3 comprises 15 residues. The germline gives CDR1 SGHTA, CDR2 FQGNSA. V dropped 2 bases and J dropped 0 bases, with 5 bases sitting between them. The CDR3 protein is CASSLYGSGANVLTF. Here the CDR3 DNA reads TGTGCCAGCAGCTTATACGGCTCTGGGGCCAACGTCCTGACTTTC.

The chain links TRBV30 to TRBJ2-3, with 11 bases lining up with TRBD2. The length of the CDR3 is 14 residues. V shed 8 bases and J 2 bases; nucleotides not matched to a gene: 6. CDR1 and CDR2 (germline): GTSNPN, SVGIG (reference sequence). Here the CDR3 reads CAGTSGFDTDTQYF. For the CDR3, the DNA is TGTGCCGGGACTAGCGGATTCGACACAGATACGCAGTATTTT.

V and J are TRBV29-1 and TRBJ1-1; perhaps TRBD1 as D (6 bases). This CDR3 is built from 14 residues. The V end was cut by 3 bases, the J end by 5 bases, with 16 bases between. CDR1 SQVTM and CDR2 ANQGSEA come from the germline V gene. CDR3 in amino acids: CSVDIRGGRTEAFF. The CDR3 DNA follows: TGCAGCGTTGATATTCGGGGGGGCCGGACTGAAGCTTTCTTT.

Here the CDR3 DNA reads TGTGCCAGCAGCTTCCCGGGGGGCATGAACACTGAAGCTTTCTTT. Translated, it gives CASSFPGGMNTEAFF. V is TRBV7-2 and J is TRBJ1-1; D may be TRBD1 (6 bases). The CDR3 spans 15 residues. The V end lost 3 bases, the J end lost 0 bases, and 11 bases lay between the germline ends. In germline, CDR1 is SGHTA, CDR2 FQGNSA.

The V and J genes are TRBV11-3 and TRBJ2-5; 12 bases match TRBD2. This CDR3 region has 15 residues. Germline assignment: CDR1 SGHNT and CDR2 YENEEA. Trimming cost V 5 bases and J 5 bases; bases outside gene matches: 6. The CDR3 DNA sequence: TGTGCCAGCAGCAAAGGACTAGCGGGAATCGAGACCCAGTACTTC. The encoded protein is CASSKGLAGIETQYF.

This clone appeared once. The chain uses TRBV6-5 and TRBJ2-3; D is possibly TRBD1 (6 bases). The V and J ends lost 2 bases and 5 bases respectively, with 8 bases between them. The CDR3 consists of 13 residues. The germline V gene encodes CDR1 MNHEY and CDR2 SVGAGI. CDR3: CASSYRRGDTQYF. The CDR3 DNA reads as TGTGCCAGCAGTTACCGCAGGGGAGATACGCAGTATTTT.

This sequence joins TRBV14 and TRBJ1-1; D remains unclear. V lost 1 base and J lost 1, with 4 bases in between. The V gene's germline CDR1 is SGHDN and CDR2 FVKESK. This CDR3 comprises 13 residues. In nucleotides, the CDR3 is TGTGCCAGCAGCCAAGGGCGGAACACTGAAGCTTTCTTT. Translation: CASSQGRNTEAFF. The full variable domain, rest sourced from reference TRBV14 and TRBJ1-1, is EAGVTQFPSHSVIEKGQTVTLRCDPISGHDNLYWYRRVMGKEIKFLLHFVKESKQDESGMPNNRFLAERTGGTYSTLKVQPAELEDSGVYFCASSQGRNTEAFFGQGTRLTVV.

CDR3 sequence (DNA): TGTGCCAGCAGCTTAAGCGGGTTTTACAATGAGCAGTTCTTC. Its translation is CASSLSGFYNEQFF. The chain couples TRBV7-8 to TRBJ2-1, with D perhaps TRBD2 (6 bases). Germline V lookup: CDR1 SGHVS, CDR2 FQNEAQ. The ends were cut back, 2 bases at V and 4 bases at J, with 9 bases in the middle. The CDR3 consists of 14 residues. The complete variable domain, with remaining parts taken from reference TRBV7-8 and TRBJ2-1, reads GAGVSQSPRYKVAKRGQDVALRCDPISGHVSLFWYQQALGQGPEFLTYFQNEAQLDKSGLPSDRFFAERPEGSVSTLKIQRTQQEDSAVYLCASSLSGFYNEQFFGPGTRLTVL.

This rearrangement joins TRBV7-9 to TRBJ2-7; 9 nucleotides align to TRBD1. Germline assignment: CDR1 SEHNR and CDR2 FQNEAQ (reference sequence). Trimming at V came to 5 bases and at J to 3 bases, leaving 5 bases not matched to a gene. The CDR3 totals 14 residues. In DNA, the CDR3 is TGTGCCAGCAGCATGGGACAGGGTGGCTACGAGCAGTACTTC. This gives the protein CASSMGQGGYEQYF.

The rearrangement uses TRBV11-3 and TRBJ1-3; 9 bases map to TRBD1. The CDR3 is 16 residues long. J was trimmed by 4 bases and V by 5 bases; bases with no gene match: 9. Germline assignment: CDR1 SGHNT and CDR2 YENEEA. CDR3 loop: CASSPGQGNLGNTIYF. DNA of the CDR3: TGTGCCAGCAGCCCGGGACAGGGAAACCTCGGAAACACCATATATTTT.

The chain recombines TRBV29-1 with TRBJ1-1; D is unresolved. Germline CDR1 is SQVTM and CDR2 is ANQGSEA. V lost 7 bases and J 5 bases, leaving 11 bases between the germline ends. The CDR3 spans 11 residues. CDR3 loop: CSERTGTEAFF. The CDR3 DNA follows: TGCAGCGAAAGGACGGGAACTGAAGCTTTCTTT.

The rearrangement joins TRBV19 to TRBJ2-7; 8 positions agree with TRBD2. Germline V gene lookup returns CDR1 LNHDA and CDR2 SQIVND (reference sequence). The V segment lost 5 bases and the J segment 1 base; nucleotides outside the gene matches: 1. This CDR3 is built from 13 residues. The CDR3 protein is CASSPSGSYEQYF. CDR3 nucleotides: TGTGCCAGTAGTCCTAGCGGGTCCTACGAGCAGTACTTC.